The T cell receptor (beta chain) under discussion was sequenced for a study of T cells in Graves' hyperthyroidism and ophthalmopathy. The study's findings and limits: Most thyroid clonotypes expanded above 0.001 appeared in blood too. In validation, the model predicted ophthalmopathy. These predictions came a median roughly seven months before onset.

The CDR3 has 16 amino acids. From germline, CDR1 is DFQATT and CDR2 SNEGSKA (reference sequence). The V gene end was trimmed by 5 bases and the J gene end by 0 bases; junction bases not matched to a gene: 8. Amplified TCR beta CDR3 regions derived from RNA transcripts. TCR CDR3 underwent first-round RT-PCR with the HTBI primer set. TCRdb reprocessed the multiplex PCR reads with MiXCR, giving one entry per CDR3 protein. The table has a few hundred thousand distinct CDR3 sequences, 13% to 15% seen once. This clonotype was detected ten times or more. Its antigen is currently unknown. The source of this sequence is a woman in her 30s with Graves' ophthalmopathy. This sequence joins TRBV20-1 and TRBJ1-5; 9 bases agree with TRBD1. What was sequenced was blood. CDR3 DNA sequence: TGCAGTGCTTCCGGGACAGGGTATGGTAGCAATCAGCCCCAGCATTTT. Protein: CSASGTGYGSNQPQHF.